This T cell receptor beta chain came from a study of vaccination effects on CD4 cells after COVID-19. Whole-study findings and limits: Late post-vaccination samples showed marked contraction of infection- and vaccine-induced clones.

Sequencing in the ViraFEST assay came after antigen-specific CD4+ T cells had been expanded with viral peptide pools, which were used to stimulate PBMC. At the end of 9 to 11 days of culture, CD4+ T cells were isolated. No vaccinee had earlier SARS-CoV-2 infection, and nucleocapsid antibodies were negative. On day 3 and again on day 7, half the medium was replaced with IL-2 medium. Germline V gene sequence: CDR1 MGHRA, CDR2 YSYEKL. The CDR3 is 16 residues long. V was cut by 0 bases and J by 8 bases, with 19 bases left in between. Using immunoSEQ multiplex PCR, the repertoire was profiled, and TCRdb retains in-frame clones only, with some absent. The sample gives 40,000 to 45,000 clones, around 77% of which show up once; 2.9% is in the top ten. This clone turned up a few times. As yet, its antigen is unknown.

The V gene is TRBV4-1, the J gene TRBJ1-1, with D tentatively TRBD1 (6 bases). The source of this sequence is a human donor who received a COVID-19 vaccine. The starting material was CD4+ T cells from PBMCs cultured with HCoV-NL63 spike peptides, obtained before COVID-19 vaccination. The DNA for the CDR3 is TGCGCCAGCAGCCAAGATGGGAGCCGCAGGGGCGCGGAAGCTTTCTTT. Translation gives CASSQDGSRRGAEAFF.